This TCR beta chain was captured in a study of T cells in Graves' hyperthyroidism and ophthalmopathy. There are 14 residues in the CDR3. J lost 5 bases, V lost 2 bases, and 5 bases had no gene match. CDR1 SQVTM and CDR2 ANQGSEA come from the germline V gene. TCR beta CDR3 regions were amplified from RNA transcripts. HTBI primers were the set used in a first-round RT-PCR of the TCR CDR3. MiXCR, run by TCRdb on the multiplex PCR reads, gives a single entry per CDR3 protein. The table records about 520,000 distinct CDR3 sequences, around a quarter of them present only once. This clonotype was counted at least ten times.

The chain recombines TRBV29-1 with TRBJ1-2; 10 nucleotides align to TRBD1. The receptor's source is a woman younger than 45 with Graves' ophthalmopathy. The sample consisted of blood. CDR3 region: CSVELDRGPYGYTF. In DNA, the CDR3 is TGCAGCGTTGAATTAGACAGGGGGCCTTATGGCTACACCTTC.